These 4 T cell receptor beta chains originate from one sample sequenced in a study of lymphopenia after photon versus proton radiotherapy. TCRdb keeps only in-frame clones here, not all; method: immunoSEQ multiplex PCR. The sample has about 61,000 clones, 75% to 90% seen once; the top ten hold about 2%. Sample: peripheral blood, taken from a patient treated with photon-based radiotherapy. The receptors were sampled from a man in his forties or fifties with gastric cancer.

Note on this clone: Mismatch with germline at one junction end may stem from a read error. The chain combines TRBV18 with TRBJ2-3; D unresolved. Per the germline V gene, CDR1 is KGHSH and CDR2 is LQKENI. The CDR3 sequence is 14 residues long. The CDR3 region has the DNA TGTGCCAGCTCGCCACCAGCGTACACAGATACGCAGTATTTT. Translation gives CASSPPAYTDTQYF.

The gene calls are TRBV4-1 and TRBJ1-5; D call uncertain. The ends were cut back, 5 bases at V and 2 bases at J, with 16 bases in the middle. This CDR3 contains 16 residues. Germline lookup yields CDR1 MGHRA and CDR2 YSYEKL. This CDR3 reads CASSKMPGRGNQPQHF. The CDR3 bases are TGCGCCAGCAGCAAAATGCCGGGGAGGGGCAATCAGCCCCAGCATTTT.

The chain couples TRBV9 to TRBJ2-2; D remains ambiguous. Germline CDR1 SGDLS, CDR2 YYNGEE. The CDR3 is 15 residues long. Trimming stripped 0 bases from V and 4 bases from J, with 10 bases between. This CDR3 reads CASSVALGGTGELFF. In DNA form, the CDR3 reads TGTGCCAGCAGCGTAGCCCTGGGTGGCACCGGGGAGCTGTTTTTT.

This clone was counted between two and nine times. The CDR3 nucleotides read TGTGCCACCAGCAGAGACAGCGGGTACAATGAGCAGTTCTTC. This sequence encodes CATSRDSGYNEQFF. The V call is TRBV15, the J call TRBJ2-1; a possible D gene is TRBD2 (6 bases). The CDR3 totals 14 residues. From germline, CDR1 is LNHNV and CDR2 YYDKDF (reference sequence). V was clipped by 0 bases and J by 4 bases, with 7 bases between them.